The 5 T cell receptor beta chains below come from one sample, sequenced in a study of blood T cells in healthy people across ages. Combining a sample-barcoded 5' primer with a J-beta primer mix, a second PCR ran for roughly 6 to 12 cycles. TCRdb analysed the 5' RACE reads with MiXCR anew, one entry per CDR3 protein. The sample shows hundreds of thousands of distinct CDR3 sequences, roughly 48% of them seen only once. Sequencing input: blood. The receptors originated from a man older than 75 in good health.

This clonotype was recorded a few times. The genes are TRBV5-1 and TRBJ2-1; D call uncertain. The CDR3 totals 13 residues. V lost 2 bases to trimming and J lost 7 bases, with 10 bases between them. Germline values: CDR1 SGHRS, CDR2 YFSETQ. The CDR3 sequence is CASSFQASNEQFF. The CDR3 bases are TGCGCCAGCAGCTTCCAGGCTAGTAATGAGCAGTTCTTC.

This clonotype was observed a few times. The rearrangement uses TRBV29-1 and TRBJ2-5; the match to TRBD2 covers 7 bases. Losses at the gene ends were 4 bases for V and 5 bases for J; bases not matched to a gene: 4. This CDR3 is built from 12 residues. CDR1 is SQVTM, CDR2 ANQGSEA, per germline. CDR3 protein: CSVATAGETQYF. The CDR3 nucleotides are TGCAGCGTTGCAACAGCGGGGGAGACCCAGTACTTC.

The V gene is TRBV28, the J gene TRBJ1-1; D is unresolved. CDR1 is MDHEN, CDR2 SYDVKM, per germline. CDR3 length: 12 residues. V was trimmed by 6 bases and J by 6 bases, leaving 11 bases between them. The CDR3 DNA is TGTGCCAGCAGCGATCGACGGGCTGAAGCTTTCTTT. The encoded protein is CASSDRRAEAFF. Drawing the rest from reference TRBV28 and TRBJ1-1, the complete variable domain is DVKVTQSSRYLVKRTGEKVFLECVQDMDHENMFWYRQDPGLGLRLIYFSYDVKMKEKGDIPEGYSVSREKKERFSLILESASTNQTSMYLCASSDRRAEAFFGQGTRLTVV.

There are a few counts of this clonotype. The V and J genes are TRBV25-1 and TRBJ2-1; TRBD1 aligns across 8 bases. Germline CDR1 is MGHDK and CDR2 is SYGVNS. V trimming: 5 bases; J trimming: 8 bases; junction bases outside the gene matches: 11. The CDR3 is 15 amino acids. As DNA, the CDR3 is TGTGCCAGCAGTAGCCCACAGGGGGTGAGGCATGAGCAGTTCTTC. Protein: CASSSPQGVRHEQFF.

V usage is TRBV20-1 and J usage is TRBJ2-7, with 10 positions matching TRBD1. Germline-derived CDR1 and CDR2 are DFQATT and SNEGSKA (reference sequence). There are 15 residues in the CDR3. V lost 2 bases and J lost 6; bases outside the gene matches: 10. The CDR3 region has the DNA TGCAGTGCTAGACCCCCCGACAGGGGGCAGGCCGAGCAGTACTTC. It codes for CSARPPDRGQAEQYF.